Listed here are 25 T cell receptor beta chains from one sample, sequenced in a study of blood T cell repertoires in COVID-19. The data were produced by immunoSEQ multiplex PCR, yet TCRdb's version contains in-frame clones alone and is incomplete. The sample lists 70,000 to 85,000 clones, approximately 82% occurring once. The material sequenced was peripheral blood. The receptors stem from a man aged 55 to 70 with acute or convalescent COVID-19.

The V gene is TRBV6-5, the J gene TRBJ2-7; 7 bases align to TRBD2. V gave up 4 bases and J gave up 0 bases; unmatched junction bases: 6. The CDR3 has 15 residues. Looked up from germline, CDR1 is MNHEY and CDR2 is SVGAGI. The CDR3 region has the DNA TGTGCCAGCAGTTCCCGGGGGGTGGACTCCTACGAGCAGTACTTC. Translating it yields CASSSRGVDSYEQYF.

The CDR3 reads CSAVKQGAGTGELFF. As DNA, the CDR3 is TGCAGCGCCGTAAAACAGGGGGCTGGGACCGGGGAGCTGTTTTTT. This chain links TRBV29-1 with TRBJ2-2; the match to TRBD1 covers 9 bases. V shed 7 bases, J shed 5 bases, and the junction held 11 bases outside the gene matches. The V gene's germline CDR1 is SQVTM and CDR2 ANQGSEA. The CDR3 length is 15 residues.

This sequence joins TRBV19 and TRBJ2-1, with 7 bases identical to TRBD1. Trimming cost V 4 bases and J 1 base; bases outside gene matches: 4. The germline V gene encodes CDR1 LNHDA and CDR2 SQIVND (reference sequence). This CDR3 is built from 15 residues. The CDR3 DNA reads TGTGCCAGTAGTAGCGACAGGGTATCCTACAATGAGCAGTTCTTC. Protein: CASSSDRVSYNEQFF.

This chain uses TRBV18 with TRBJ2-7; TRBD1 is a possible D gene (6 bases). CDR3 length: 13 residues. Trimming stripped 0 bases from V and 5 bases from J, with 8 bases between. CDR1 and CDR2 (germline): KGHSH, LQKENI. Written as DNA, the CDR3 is TGTGCCAGCTCACCACCTGGACAGCACGAGCAGTACTTC. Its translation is CASSPPGQHEQYF.

CDR3 sequence (DNA): TGTGCCAGCAGTGAACAGGGGGTTTACGAGCAGTACTTC. This gives the protein CASSEQGVYEQYF. The chain recombines TRBV2 with TRBJ2-7, with 7 bases matching TRBD1. The germline V gene encodes CDR1 SNHLY and CDR2 FYNNEI. V dropped 2 bases and J dropped 4; count of bases not matched to a gene: 2. The CDR3 extends over 13 amino acids. The full variable domain, its missing parts supplied by reference TRBV2 and TRBJ2-7, is EPEVTQTPSHQVTQMGQEVILRCVPISNHLYFYWYRQILGQKVEFLVSFYNNEISEKSEIFDDQFSVERPDGSNFTLKIRSTKLEDSAMYFCASSEQGVYEQYFGPGTRLTVT.

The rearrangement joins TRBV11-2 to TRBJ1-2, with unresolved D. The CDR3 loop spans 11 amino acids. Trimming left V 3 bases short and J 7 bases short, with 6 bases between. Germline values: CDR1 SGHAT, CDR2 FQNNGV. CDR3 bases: TGTGCCAGCAGCTTCAGATTTGGCTACACCTTC. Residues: CASSFRFGYTF.

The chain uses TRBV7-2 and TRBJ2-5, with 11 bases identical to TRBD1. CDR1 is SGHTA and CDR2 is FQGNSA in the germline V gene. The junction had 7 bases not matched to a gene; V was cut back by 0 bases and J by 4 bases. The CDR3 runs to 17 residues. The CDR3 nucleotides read TGTGCCAGCAGCTTAGCAGGGGGACAGGGGGTAGGAGAGACCCAGTACTTC. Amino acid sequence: CASSLAGGQGVGETQYF. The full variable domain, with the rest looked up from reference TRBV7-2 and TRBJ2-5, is GAGVSQSPSNKVTEKGKDVELRCDPISGHTALYWYRQSLGQGLEFLIYFQGNSAPDKSGLPSDRFSAERTGGSVSTLTIQRTQQEDSAVYLCASSLAGGQGVGETQYFGPGTRLLVL.

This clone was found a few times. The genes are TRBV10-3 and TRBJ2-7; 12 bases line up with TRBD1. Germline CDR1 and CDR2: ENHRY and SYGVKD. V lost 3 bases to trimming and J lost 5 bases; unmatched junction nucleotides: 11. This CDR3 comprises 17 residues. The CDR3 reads CAISEIGPGTGGDEQYF. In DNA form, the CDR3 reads TGTGCCATCAGTGAAATCGGGCCCGGGACAGGGGGCGACGAGCAGTACTTC.

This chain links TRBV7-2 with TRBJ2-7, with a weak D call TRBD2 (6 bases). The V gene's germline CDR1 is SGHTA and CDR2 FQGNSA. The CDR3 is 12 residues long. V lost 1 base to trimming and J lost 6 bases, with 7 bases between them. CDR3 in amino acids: CASSLGRVEQYF. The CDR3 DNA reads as TGTGCCAGCAGCTTAGGGAGGGTCGAGCAGTACTTC. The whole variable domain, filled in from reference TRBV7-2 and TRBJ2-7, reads GAGVSQSPSNKVTEKGKDVELRCDPISGHTALYWYRQSLGQGLEFLIYFQGNSAPDKSGLPSDRFSAERTGGSVSTLTIQRTQQEDSAVYLCASSLGRVEQYFGPGTRLTVT.

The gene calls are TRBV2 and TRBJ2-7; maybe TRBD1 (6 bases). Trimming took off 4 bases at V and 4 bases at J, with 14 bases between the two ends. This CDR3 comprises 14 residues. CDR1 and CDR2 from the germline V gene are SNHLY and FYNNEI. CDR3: CASSVQGWRYEQYF. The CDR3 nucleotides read TGTGCCAGCAGTGTGCAGGGGTGGAGGTACGAGCAGTACTTC.

CDR3 DNA sequence: TGTGCCAGCAGCAAGGGACTAGCGGGGGCCCAAGAGACCCAGTACTTC. Translating it yields CASSKGLAGAQETQYF. The chain links TRBV14 to TRBJ2-5; 14 positions match TRBD2. With V trimmed by 5 bases and J by 1 base, 3 bases remained unmatched. The CDR3 consists of 16 residues. In germline, CDR1 is SGHDN, CDR2 FVKESK. The whole variable domain, remainder taken from reference TRBV14 and TRBJ2-5, is EAGVTQFPSHSVIEKGQTVTLRCDPISGHDNLYWYRRVMGKEIKFLLHFVKESKQDESGMPNNRFLAERTGGTYSTLKVQPAELEDSGVYFCASSKGLAGAQETQYFGPGTRLLVL.

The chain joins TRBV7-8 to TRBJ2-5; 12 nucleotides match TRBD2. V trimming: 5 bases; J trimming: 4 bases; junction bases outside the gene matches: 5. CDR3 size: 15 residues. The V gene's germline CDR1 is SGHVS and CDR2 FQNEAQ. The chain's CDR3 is CASSPLAGGPETQYF. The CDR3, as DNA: TGTGCCAGCAGCCCCCTAGCGGGAGGGCCAGAGACCCAGTACTTC. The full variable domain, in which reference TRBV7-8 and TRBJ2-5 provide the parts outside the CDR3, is GAGVSQSPRYKVAKRGQDVALRCDPISGHVSLFWYQQALGQGPEFLTYFQNEAQLDKSGLPSDRFFAERPEGSVSTLKIQRTQQEDSAVYLCASSPLAGGPETQYFGPGTRLLVL.

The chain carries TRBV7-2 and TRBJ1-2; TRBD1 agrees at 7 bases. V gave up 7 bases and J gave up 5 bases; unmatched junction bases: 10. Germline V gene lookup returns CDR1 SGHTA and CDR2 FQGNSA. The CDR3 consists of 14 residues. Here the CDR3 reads CASTPAGGIYGYTF. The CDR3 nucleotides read TGTGCCAGCACCCCGGCAGGGGGGATTTATGGCTACACCTTC.

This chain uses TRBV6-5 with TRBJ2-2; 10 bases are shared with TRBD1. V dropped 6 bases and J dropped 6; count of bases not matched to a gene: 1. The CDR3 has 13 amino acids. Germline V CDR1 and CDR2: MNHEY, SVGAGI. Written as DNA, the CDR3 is TGTGCCAGCAGCGGGACAGGGGCCGGGGAGCTGTTTTTT. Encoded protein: CASSGTGAGELFF.

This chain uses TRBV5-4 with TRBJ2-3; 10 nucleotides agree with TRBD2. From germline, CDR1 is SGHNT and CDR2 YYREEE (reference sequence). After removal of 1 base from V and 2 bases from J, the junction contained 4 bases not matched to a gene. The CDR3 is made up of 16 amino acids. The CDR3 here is CASSLLAGAPTDTQYF. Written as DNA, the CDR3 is TGTGCCAGCAGCTTGCTAGCGGGGGCACCCACAGATACGCAGTATTTT.

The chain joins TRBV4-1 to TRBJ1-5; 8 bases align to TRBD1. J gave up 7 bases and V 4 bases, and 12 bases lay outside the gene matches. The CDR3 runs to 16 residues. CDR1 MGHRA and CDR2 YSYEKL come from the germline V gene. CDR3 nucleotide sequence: TGCGCCAGCAGCCCGGCTTCCGGACAGGGAATACAGCCCCAGCATTTT. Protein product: CASSPASGQGIQPQHF.

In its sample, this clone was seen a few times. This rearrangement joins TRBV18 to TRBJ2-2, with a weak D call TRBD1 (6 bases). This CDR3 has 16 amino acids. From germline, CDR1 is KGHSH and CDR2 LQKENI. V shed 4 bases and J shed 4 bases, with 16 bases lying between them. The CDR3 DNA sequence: TGTGCCAGCTCACGATCCGGCAGGGGCTTCACCGGGGAGCTGTTTTTT. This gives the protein CASSRSGRGFTGELFF. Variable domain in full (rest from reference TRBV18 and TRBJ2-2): NAGVMQNPRHLVRRRGQEARLRCSPMKGHSHVYWYRQLPEEGLKFMVYLQKENIIDESGMPKERFSAEFPKEGPSILRIQQVVRGDSAAYFCASSRSGRGFTGELFFGEGSRLTVL.

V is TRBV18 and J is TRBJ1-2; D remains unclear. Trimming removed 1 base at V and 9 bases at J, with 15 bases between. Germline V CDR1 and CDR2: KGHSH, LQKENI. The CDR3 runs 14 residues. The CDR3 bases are TGTGCCAGCTCACCACGTGATGAGGGTTCTCGCTACACCTTC. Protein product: CASSPRDEGSRYTF.

This CDR3 is CASIPTGVGEKLFF. The CDR3 DNA reads TGTGCCAGTATCCCAACAGGGGTTGGAGAAAAACTGTTTTTT. V and J are TRBV19 and TRBJ1-4; 7 nucleotides match TRBD1. The V segment lost 7 bases and the J segment 8 bases; nucleotides outside the gene matches: 10. Germline V gene lookup returns CDR1 LNHDA and CDR2 SQIVND (reference sequence). The CDR3 extends over 14 amino acids.

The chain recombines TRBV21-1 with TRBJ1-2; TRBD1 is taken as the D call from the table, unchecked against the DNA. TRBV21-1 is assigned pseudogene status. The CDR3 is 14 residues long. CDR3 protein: CASSKVRQGSGYTF. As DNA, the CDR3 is TGTGCCAGCAGCAAAGTCCGACAGGGGAGCGGCTACACCTTC.

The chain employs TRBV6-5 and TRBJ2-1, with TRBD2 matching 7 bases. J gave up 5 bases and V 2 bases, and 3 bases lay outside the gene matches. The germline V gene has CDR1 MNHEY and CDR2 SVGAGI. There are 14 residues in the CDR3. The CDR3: CASSYERGNNEQFF. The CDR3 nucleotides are TGTGCCAGCAGTTACGAGCGGGGCAACAATGAGCAGTTCTTC.

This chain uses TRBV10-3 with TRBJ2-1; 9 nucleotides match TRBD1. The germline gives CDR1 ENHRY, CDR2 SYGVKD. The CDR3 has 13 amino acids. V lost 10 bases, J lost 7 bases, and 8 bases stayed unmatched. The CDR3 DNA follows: TGTGCCACCGAGGACAGGGGATTGAATGAGCAGTTCTTC. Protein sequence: CATEDRGLNEQFF.

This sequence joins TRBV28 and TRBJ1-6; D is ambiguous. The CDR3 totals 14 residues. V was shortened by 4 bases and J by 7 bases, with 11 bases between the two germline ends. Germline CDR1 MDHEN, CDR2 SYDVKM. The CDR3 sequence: CASSSMRQNSPLHF. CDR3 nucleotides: TGTGCCAGCAGTTCCATGAGACAAAATTCACCCCTCCACTTT.

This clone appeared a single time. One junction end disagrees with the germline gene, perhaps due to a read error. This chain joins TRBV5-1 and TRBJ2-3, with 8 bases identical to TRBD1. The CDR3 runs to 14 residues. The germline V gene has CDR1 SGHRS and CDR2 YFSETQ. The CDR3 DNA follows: TGCGCCAGCAGCGCCTCAGGGGGCACTGATACGCAGTATTTT. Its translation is CASSASGGTDTQYF.

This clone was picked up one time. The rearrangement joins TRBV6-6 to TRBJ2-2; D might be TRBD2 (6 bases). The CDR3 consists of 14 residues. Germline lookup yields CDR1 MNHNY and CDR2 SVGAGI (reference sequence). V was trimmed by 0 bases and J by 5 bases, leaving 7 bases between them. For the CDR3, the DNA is TGTGCCAGCAGTTACTCTGCGGGGACCGGGGAGCTGTTTTTT. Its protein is CASSYSAGTGELFF.